This entry concerns a single T cell receptor (beta chain). What it binds is not known. This sample is part of a study of beta chain features in type 1 diabetes. Study-level background: Examination covered fewer than 110 million sorted cells spanning all samples. Findings of the study overall: There was a moderate but significant shortening of TCRB CDR3s in all four CD4+ subsets of Type 1 diabetes patients. In type 1 diabetes patients, VDJ junctions had fewer insertions; deletions at these junctions were more frequent.

One heparinised draw of blood, averaging roughly 120 mL, came from each donor. Sequencing targeted expressed TCRB transcripts, as all isolated RNA had been reverse transcribed. Clones were sequenced by immunoSEQ multiplex PCR, and TCRdb holds only the in-frame ones, with some missing. Of hundreds of thousands of clones in the sample, about 32% were seen once. This CDR3 has 13 amino acids. Germline assignment: CDR1 SGHNT and CDR2 YYREEE (reference sequence). V dropped 0 bases and J dropped 4 bases, with 4 bases sitting between them. This clonotype was sampled from a man between 18 and 29 years old in good health. Sequenced material: naive CD4+ T cells from blood. The chain couples TRBV5-4 to TRBJ2-2, with D hard to call. CDR3 nucleotide sequence: TGTGCCAGCAGCTTGGTCGGCACCGGGGAGCTGTTTTTT. Translating it yields CASSLVGTGELFF.